This TCR beta chain was captured by sequencing in a study of shared clonotypes between healthy human individuals. Here immunoSEQ multiplex PCR was the method, and the copy in TCRdb shows in-frame clones only, minus some. This repertoire shows 2 million to 3 million clones, 80% to 95% found once; its top ten account for approximately 0.36%. The specimen sequenced was naive CD4+ T cells from PBMCs. Described subset: CD45RA+ positively selected. The receptor was derived from a man aged 18 to 30 in good health. Some clones in this sample may be carry-over from other donors' samples.

The CDR3 here is CASSSPRGGKTSTDTQYF. CDR3 nucleotide sequence: TGTGCCAGTAGTTCCCCCCGAGGCGGGAAAACTAGCACAGATACGCAGTATTTT. The rearrangement uses TRBV19 and TRBJ2-3; TRBD2 might be the D (6 bases). V was clipped by 5 bases and J by 0 bases, with 21 bases between them. The CDR3 length is 18 residues. The germline V gene encodes CDR1 LNHDA and CDR2 SQIVND (reference sequence).